This TCR beta chain was identified in a study of CD8 T cells in ankylosing spondylitis. Findings and caveats of the study: For ankylosing spondylitis blood, a TCR beta motif of roughly 8 highly homologous variants appeared characteristic.

Library preparation for TCR beta used quantitative 5'-RACE with molecular barcodes. From the 5' RACE reads, TCRdb called clonotypes with MiXCR, one entry per CDR3 protein. Seen here are about 250,000 distinct CDR3 sequences, 30% to 35% observed once, and the top ten hold around 4.4%. Germline assignment: CDR1 DFQATT and CDR2 SNEGSKA (reference sequence). The CDR3 is made up of 14 amino acids. V was trimmed by 6 bases and J by 6 bases, leaving 21 bases between them. Details on this clonotype: Its cognate antigen is unknown.

The receptor was derived from a male donor with ankylosing spondylitis or in good health (not recorded which). Sequenced material: blood, either unsorted or a sorted T cell fraction (not recorded which). This chain connects TRBV20-1 to TRBJ2-7; D possibly corresponds to TRBD2 (6 bases). The chain's CDR3 is CSAVNRLGGLEQYF. The DNA of the CDR3 is TGCAGTGCCGTCAACAGACTAGGAGGTCTCGAGCAGTACTTC.